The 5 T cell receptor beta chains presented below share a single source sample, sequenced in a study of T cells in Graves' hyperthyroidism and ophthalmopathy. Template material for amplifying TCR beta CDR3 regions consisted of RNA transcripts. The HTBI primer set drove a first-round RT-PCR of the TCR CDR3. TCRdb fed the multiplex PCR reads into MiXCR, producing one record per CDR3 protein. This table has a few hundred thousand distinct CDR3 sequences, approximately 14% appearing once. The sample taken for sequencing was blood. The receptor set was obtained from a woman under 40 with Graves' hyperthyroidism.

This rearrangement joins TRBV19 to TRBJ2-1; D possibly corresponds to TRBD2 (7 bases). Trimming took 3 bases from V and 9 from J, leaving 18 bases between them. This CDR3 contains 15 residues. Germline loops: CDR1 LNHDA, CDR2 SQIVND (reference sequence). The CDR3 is CASSILGGGGGEQFF. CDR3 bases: TGTGCCAGTAGTATCTTGGGGGGAGGGGGGGGTGAGCAGTTCTTC.

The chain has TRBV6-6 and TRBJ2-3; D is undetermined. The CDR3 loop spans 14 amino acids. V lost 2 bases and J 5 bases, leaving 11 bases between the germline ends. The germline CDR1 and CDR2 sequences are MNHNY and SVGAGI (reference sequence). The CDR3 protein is CASSYSGNRDTQYF. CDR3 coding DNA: TGTGCCAGCAGTTACAGTGGGAATCGAGATACGCAGTATTTT.

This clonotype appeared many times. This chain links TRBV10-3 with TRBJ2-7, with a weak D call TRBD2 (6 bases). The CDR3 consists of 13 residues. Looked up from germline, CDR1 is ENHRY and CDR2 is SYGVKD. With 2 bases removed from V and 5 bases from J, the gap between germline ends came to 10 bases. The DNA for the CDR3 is TGTGCCATCAGTGAGCCCAGGACTAACGAGCAGTACTTC. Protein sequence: CAISEPRTNEQYF.

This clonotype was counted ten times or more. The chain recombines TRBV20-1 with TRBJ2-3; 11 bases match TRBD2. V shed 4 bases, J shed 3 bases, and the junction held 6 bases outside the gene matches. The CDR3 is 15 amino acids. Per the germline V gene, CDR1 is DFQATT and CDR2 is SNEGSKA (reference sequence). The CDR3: CSAIAGGWGTDTQYF. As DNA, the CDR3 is TGCAGTGCTATAGCGGGAGGGTGGGGGACAGATACGCAGTATTTT.

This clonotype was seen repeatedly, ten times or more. The CDR3 DNA reads as TGCGCCAGCAGTGAGTCGGGGACGGCAATTCAGTACTTC. It translates to CASSESGTAIQYF. The genes are TRBV10-1 and TRBJ2-5; D might be TRBD1 or TRBD2, each matching 5 bases. In germline, CDR1 is WNHNN, CDR2 SYGVQD (reference sequence). The CDR3 has 13 residues. Between the trimmed V and J ends, which lost 0 bases and 11 bases, there was a span of 13 bases.